This record concerns one T cell receptor (beta chain) sequence. Its target is unknown. This sample was taken from a study of T cell responses to AZD1222 COVID-19 vaccine. Study results and caveats: Spike-specific TCR repertoires showed rising breadth and depth after two AZD1222 doses. Mostly white British, mostly female donors; authors suggested clonal diversity may be underestimated.

With 0 bases removed from V and 6 bases from J, the gap between germline ends came to 7 bases. The CDR3 consists of 12 residues. Germline V gives CDR1 SGHKS, CDR2 YYEKEE (reference sequence). The data were produced by immunoSEQ multiplex PCR, yet TCRdb's version contains in-frame clones alone and is incomplete. The table includes about 64,000 clones, just over 90% detected once. The source material was peripheral blood, sampled 28 days after the second dose of the MenACWY control vaccine. The source of this sequence is an adult who received the MenACWY meningococcal vaccine as a control. This chain uses TRBV5-5 with TRBJ2-7; D perhaps matches TRBD2 (5 bases). CDR3 DNA sequence: TGTGCCAGCAGCTTGGGTGGGAGCGAGCAGTACTTC. Amino acid sequence: CASSLGGSEQYF.